The 21 T cell receptor beta chains in this list originate from one sample, sequenced in a study of PD-1 and CTLA-4 blockade in melanoma. Produced via immunoSEQ multiplex PCR; TCRdb's table is partial and in-frame only. The sample lists about 29,000 clones, about 89% seen once, with about 8.1% in the top ten. This material consisted of CD8+ T cells from peripheral blood, taken before anti-PD-1 treatment. Source of these receptors: a human donor with melanoma.

This clone was seen once. V is TRBV30 and J is TRBJ2-1; 13 bases fit TRBD2. V was pared by 2 bases and J by 6 bases, with 4 bases of the junction left unmatched. The CDR3 totals 15 residues. Germline lookup yields CDR1 GTSNPN and CDR2 SVGIG (reference sequence). DNA for the CDR3: TGTGCCTGGAGTAGACTAGCGGGGGGCTCCAATGAGCAGTTCTTC. Translated, it gives CAWSRLAGGSNEQFF.

V usage is TRBV20-1 and J usage is TRBJ2-1; D gene unclear. The germline gives CDR1 DFQATT, CDR2 SNEGSKA (reference sequence). V was clipped by 6 bases and J by 9 bases, with 12 bases between them. The CDR3 has 11 amino acids. The DNA for the CDR3 is TGCAGTGCCCTCCTTCTTGGTGAGCAGTTCTTC. This sequence encodes CSALLLGEQFF.

This clone was counted a single time. CDR3: CAWSMAGMVEPQHF. The CDR3 bases are TGTGCCTGGAGTATGGCGGGCATGGTGGAGCCCCAGCATTTT. The chain links TRBV30 to TRBJ1-5; no clear D gene. CDR3 size: 14 residues. Germline V lookup: CDR1 GTSNPN, CDR2 SVGIG (reference sequence). Trimming stripped 2 bases from V and 8 bases from J, with 16 bases between.

The chain joins TRBV7-9 to TRBJ2-7; 8 bases map to TRBD1. Germline CDR1 SEHNR, CDR2 FQNEAQ (reference sequence). The CDR3 is 15 amino acids. The trim removed 5 bases at V and 1 base at J, leaving 7 bases unmatched. In DNA, the CDR3 is TGTGCCAGCAGCCTCCGACAGGGGACGTCCTACGAGCAGTACTTC. Translation gives CASSLRQGTSYEQYF.

The genes are TRBV5-4 and TRBJ2-2, with TRBD1 identical over 7 bases. V lost 4 bases to trimming and J lost 6 bases; unmatched junction nucleotides: 12. Per the germline V gene, CDR1 is SGHNT and CDR2 is YYREEE (reference sequence). The CDR3 contains 16 residues. The CDR3 sequence: CASSKSLGTDSGELFF. The DNA for the CDR3 is TGTGCCAGCAGCAAGTCCCTGGGGACAGATTCCGGGGAGCTGTTTTTT. Full variable domain (rest looked up from reference TRBV5-4 and TRBJ2-2): ETGVTQSPTHLIKTRGQQVTLRCSSQSGHNTVSWYQQALGQGPQFIFQYYREEENGRGNFPPRFSGLQFPNYSSELNVNALELDDSALYLCASSKSLGTDSGELFFGEGSRLTVL.

This rearrangement joins TRBV5-5 to TRBJ2-7; D could derive from TRBD1 or TRBD2 (5 bases each). V was shortened by 0 bases and J by 1 base, with 11 bases between the two germline ends. CDR1 is SGHKS, CDR2 YYEKEE, per germline (reference sequence). The CDR3 totals 15 residues. CDR3 protein: CASSLAGDGSYEQYF. CDR3 DNA: TGTGCCAGCAGCTTGGCTGGGGACGGTTCCTACGAGCAGTACTTC.

The rearrangement uses TRBV27 and TRBJ1-5; the D is unclear. From germline, CDR1 is MNHEY and CDR2 SMNVEV (reference sequence). Trimming left V 9 bases short and J 1 base short, with 13 bases between. This CDR3 spans 14 amino acids. In nucleotides, the CDR3 is TGTGCCAGTAGTAGCGGAAGAAGCAATCAGCCCCAGCATTTT. Its protein product is CASSSGRSNQPQHF.

The chain is built from TRBV12-3 or TRBV12-4 and TRBJ2-7; D is undetermined. There are 11 residues in the CDR3. V gave up 6 bases and J gave up 0 bases, with 3 bases separating them. CDR3 region: CASSFSYEQYF. In nucleotides, the CDR3 is TGTGCCAGCAGCTTCTCCTACGAGCAGTACTTC.

The J gene is TRBJ1-2, the V gene TRBV28; the D is unclear. V was cut by 9 bases and J by 1 base, with 18 bases left in between. The CDR3 is made up of 15 amino acids. Germline CDR1 and CDR2: MDHEN and SYDVKM. The CDR3 DNA follows: TGTGCCAGTAGGGTGGCAGGTATTGTTAACTATGGCTACACCTTC. Its translation is CASRVAGIVNYGYTF.

J is TRBJ2-7 and V is TRBV28; D gene ambiguous. This CDR3 spans 13 amino acids. The germline gives CDR1 MDHEN, CDR2 SYDVKM. Trimming shortened V by 6 bases and J by 3 bases, and 12 bases separated the two germline ends. The CDR3 loop is CASSSPSSYEQYF. CDR3 DNA sequence: TGTGCCAGCAGCTCCCCCTCCAGCTACGAGCAGTACTTC.

The rearrangement uses TRBV28 and TRBJ2-3, with D possibly matching TRBD2 (6 bases). V was cut by 4 bases and J by 7 bases, with 12 bases left in between. The length of the CDR3 is 13 residues. Germline loops: CDR1 MDHEN, CDR2 SYDVKM. CDR3 sequence (DNA): TGTGCCAGCAGTTCGGGACTGACTAATACGCAGTATTTT. As protein: CASSSGLTNTQYF.

V is TRBV5-4 and J is TRBJ2-7; D ambiguous. This CDR3 spans 14 amino acids. In germline, CDR1 is SGHNT, CDR2 YYREEE (reference sequence). Trimming removed 0 bases at V and 1 base at J, with 8 bases between. CDR3 residues: CASSLDIRSYEQYF. The CDR3 bases are TGTGCCAGCAGCTTGGATATAAGATCCTACGAGCAGTACTTC.

This clone showed up just once. The genes are TRBV5-1 and TRBJ1-2; a weak D match, TRBD1 (5 bases). Trimming left V 4 bases short and J 4 bases short, with 20 bases between. The CDR3 sequence is 16 residues long. The germline V gene encodes CDR1 SGHRS and CDR2 YFSETQ. CDR3 coding DNA: TGCGCCAGCAGCCTGGGGGAGGGCCCTCCCGGCTATGGCTACACCTTC. Amino acid sequence: CASSLGEGPPGYGYTF.

This clone was recorded only once. This chain joins TRBV7-9 and TRBJ1-1, with 9 bases identical to TRBD1. The ends lost 5 bases at V and 5 bases at J; junction bases unmatched: 15. In germline, CDR1 is SEHNR, CDR2 FQNEAQ (reference sequence). This CDR3 has 17 amino acids. The CDR3 bases are TGTGCCAGCAGCCAACCGGGACAGGGAAGATCGCAGACTGAAGCTTTCTTT. It codes for CASSQPGQGRSQTEAFF.

V usage is TRBV7-8 and J usage is TRBJ2-7; 12 positions agree with TRBD2. Germline V gene lookup returns CDR1 SGHVS and CDR2 FQNEAQ. The CDR3 sequence is 15 residues long. J gave up 3 bases and V 3 bases, and 3 bases lay outside the gene matches. The chain's CDR3 is CASSFRTSGIYEQYF. Here the CDR3 DNA reads TGTGCCAGCAGCTTTAGGACTAGCGGGATCTACGAGCAGTACTTC.

The rearrangement links TRBV7-9 to TRBJ1-1, with 7 bases aligning to TRBD1. The junction had 1 base not matched to a gene; V was cut back by 5 bases and J by 1 base. This CDR3 has 13 residues. The germline CDR1 and CDR2 sequences are SEHNR and FQNEAQ (reference sequence). The CDR3 DNA reads as TGTGCCAGCAGCCGGACAGGGAACACTGAAGCTTTCTTT. This gives the protein CASSRTGNTEAFF. Combining the CDR3 with reference TRBV7-9 and TRBJ1-1 gives the whole variable domain DTGVSQNPRHKITKRGQNVTFRCDPISEHNRLYWYRQTLGQGPEFLTYFQNEAQLEKSRLLSDRFSAERPKGSFSTLEIQRTEQGDSAMYLCASSRTGNTEAFFGQGTRLTVV.

The rearrangement links TRBV9 to TRBJ1-1, with 9 bases fitting TRBD1. This CDR3 contains 17 residues. Germline CDR1 is SGDLS and CDR2 is YYNGEE. The V and J ends lost 4 bases and 0 bases, in that order; junction bases with no gene match: 10. The CDR3 region has the DNA TGTGCCAGCAGCCCGCTGGGGACAGGGCTACTGAACACTGAAGCTTTCTTT. Amino acids: CASSPLGTGLLNTEAFF.

This chain links TRBV2 with TRBJ2-1, with TRBD2 as a possible D gene (5 bases). CDR1 and CDR2 from the germline V gene are SNHLY and FYNNEI. CDR3 size: 13 residues. V was clipped by 7 bases and J by 7 bases, with 14 bases between them. The CDR3 DNA is TGTGCCAGCATGACGGGAATAAGAAATGAGCAGTTCTTC. Translation: CASMTGIRNEQFF. Combining the CDR3 with reference TRBV2 and TRBJ2-1 gives the whole variable domain EPEVTQTPSHQVTQMGQEVILRCVPISNHLYFYWYRQILGQKVEFLVSFYNNEISEKSEIFDDQFSVERPDGSNFTLKIRSTKLEDSAMYFCASMTGIRNEQFFGPGTRLTVL.

This rearrangement joins TRBV5-1 to TRBJ2-7, with TRBD1 as a possible D gene (6 bases). CDR3 length: 15 amino acids. Germline lookup yields CDR1 SGHRS and CDR2 YFSETQ. V was pared by 6 bases and J by 5 bases, with 21 bases between. The CDR3 spells CASKVLTGSFHEQYF. The CDR3 nucleotides read TGCGCCAGCAAAGTTTTAACAGGGTCATTCCACGAGCAGTACTTC.

This chain connects TRBV29-1 to TRBJ2-2; 8 nucleotides match TRBD2. Trimming cost V 3 bases and J 4 bases; bases outside gene matches: 7. CDR1 and CDR2 from the germline V gene are SQVTM and ANQGSEA. The CDR3 runs 15 residues. CDR3 sequence: CSVEAGLAGTGELFF. In nucleotides, the CDR3 is TGCAGCGTTGAGGCGGGGCTAGCGGGCACCGGGGAGCTGTTTTTT.

This clone was observed a handful of times. The chain carries TRBV7-9 and TRBJ1-1; D unclear. CDR1 and CDR2 from the germline V gene are SEHNR and FQNEAQ (reference sequence). This CDR3 region has 14 residues. V was shortened by 7 bases and J by 2 bases, with 14 bases between the two germline ends. This CDR3 reads CASILPGPNTEAFF. The CDR3 nucleotides read TGTGCCAGCATCCTTCCTGGACCTAACACTGAAGCTTTCTTT.